A single sample gave rise to the 3 T cell receptor beta chains below, sequenced in a study of OX40 agonist ivuxolimab in advanced cancers. Data came from immunoSEQ multiplex PCR; TCRdb stores just in-frame clones and leaves some out. The data show roughly 60,000 clones, about 88% seen once. The input for sequencing was CD4+ or CD8+ T cells sorted from blood, taken in a trial of the OX40 agonist ivuxolimab. Receptor source: an adult with an advanced solid tumor such as melanoma, head and neck, liver or kidney cancer.

The chain carries TRBV18 and TRBJ1-5; D is unclear. In germline, CDR1 is KGHSH, CDR2 LQKENI. This CDR3 spans 14 amino acids. The germline V and J ends were trimmed by 2 bases and 0 bases, with 5 bases remaining between them. The CDR3 DNA sequence: TGTGCCAGCTCACCAGTTGGTAGCAATCAGCCCCAGCATTTT. It specifies CASSPVGSNQPQHF.

This chain joins TRBV5-1 and TRBJ1-1; TRBD1 agrees at 8 bases. This CDR3 has 14 amino acids. The J segment lost 4 bases and the V segment lost 6 bases, leaving 8 bases of the junction unmatched. Germline values: CDR1 SGHRS, CDR2 YFSETQ. CDR3 bases: TGCGCCAGCAACCCCGGACAGGGTGCCACTGAAGCTTTCTTT. Translating it yields CASNPGQGATEAFF.

V and J are TRBV10-3 and TRBJ1-3, with D possibly being TRBD1 (6 bases). Trimming left V 0 bases short and J 4 bases short, with 13 bases between. The germline V gene has CDR1 ENHRY and CDR2 SYGVKD. This CDR3 is 16 amino acids long. CDR3 sequence reads: CAISESWGARGNTIYF. The CDR3 coding sequence is TGTGCCATCAGTGAGTCATGGGGGGCGAGAGGAAACACCATATATTTT.